The T cell receptor (beta chain) under discussion was sequenced for a study of regulatory T cells in long-lasting Graves disease. About the research overall: The criterion for persistent Graves' disease was over 5 years of antithyroid drugs with positive TSH receptor antibodies.

Time point denoted: persistent/refractory GD, antithyroid drugs over 5 years with positive TRAb. Extracted PBMC RNA gave rise to the TCR library. One endocrinology department in Xi'an, China, was where patients came from. This CDR3 region has 17 residues. Deletions cut 4 bases from V and 0 bases from J, with 16 bases between. Germline V lookup: CDR1 MGHRA, CDR2 YSYEKL. The table lists this clonotype with a count of one. Antigen specificity is unknown. Arm-PCR of CDR3 regions and iRepertoire HTBI primers were the basis on which TCR beta libraries were built. TCRdb itself ran the multiplex PCR reads through MiXCR, one entry per CDR3 protein. The sample includes 310,000 or so distinct CDR3 sequences, roughly 21% seen only once; the top ten take less than 35%. Study-level findings and limits: Persistent cases of Graves' showed reduced TCR diversity relative to newly diagnosed patients. Patients with persistent disease showed a bias toward TRBV28, TRBJ1-2 and TRBJ2-5.

Here the sequenced sample was peripheral blood mononuclear cells (PBMCs), taken when the disease was refractory, from a patient treated with antithyroid drugs. The source is a female donor with Graves disease. The V call is TRBV4-1, the J call TRBJ1-5; perhaps TRBD1 as D (6 bases). The CDR3 coding sequence is TGCGCCAGCAGCCGATTAGGGGGACGGATTAGCAATCAGCCCCAGCATTTT. This sequence encodes CASSRLGGRISNQPQHF.